The present entry profiles one TCR beta chain with its context. Its specificity is unknown. Data came from immunoSEQ multiplex PCR; TCRdb stores just in-frame clones and leaves some out. Here the sample spans 40,000 or so clones, approximately 83% being singletons. The sample comes from a study of T cells in localized non-small cell lung cancer. Study results and caveats: Patients showing higher blood T cell density tended to see longer overall survival. Of the top 100 tumor clones, median approximately 50 were in adjacent lung, approximately 28 among its top 100. Exceeding tumor, uninvolved adjacent lung had the highest T cell clonality.

Deletions cut 0 bases from V and 0 bases from J, with 12 bases between. The CDR3 covers 16 residues. CDR1 and CDR2 from the germline V gene are SGHTS and YDEGEE. Here the sequenced sample was peripheral blood, taken before any cancer treatment. The rearrangement links TRBV5-8 to TRBJ1-2; D gene ambiguous. The sequence came from a man aged 35 to 69 with stage I lung adenocarcinoma. CDR3 in DNA: TGTGCCAGCAGCTTGGCGAGGATAAACTCTAACTATGGCTACACCTTC. Residues: CASSLARINSNYGYTF.